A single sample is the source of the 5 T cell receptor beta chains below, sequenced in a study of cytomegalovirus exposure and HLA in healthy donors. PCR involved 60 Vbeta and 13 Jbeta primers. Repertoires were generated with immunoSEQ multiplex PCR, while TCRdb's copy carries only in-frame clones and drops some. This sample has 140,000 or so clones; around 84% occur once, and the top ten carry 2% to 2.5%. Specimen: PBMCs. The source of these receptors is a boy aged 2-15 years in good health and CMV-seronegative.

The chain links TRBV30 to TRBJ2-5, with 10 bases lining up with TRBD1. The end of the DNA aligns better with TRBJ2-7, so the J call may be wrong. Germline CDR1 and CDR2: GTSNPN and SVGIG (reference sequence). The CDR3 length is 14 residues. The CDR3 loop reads CAWSDRGPPGEQYF. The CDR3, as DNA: TGTGCCTGGAGCGACAGGGGGCCCCCCGGCGAGCAGTACTTC.

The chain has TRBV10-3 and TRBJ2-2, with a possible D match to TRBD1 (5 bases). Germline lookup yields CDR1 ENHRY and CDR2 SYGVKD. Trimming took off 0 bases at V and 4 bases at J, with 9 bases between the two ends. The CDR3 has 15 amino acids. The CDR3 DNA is TGTGCCATCAGTGAGTCGACAGAAATCACCGGGGAGCTGTTTTTT. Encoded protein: CAISESTEITGELFF.

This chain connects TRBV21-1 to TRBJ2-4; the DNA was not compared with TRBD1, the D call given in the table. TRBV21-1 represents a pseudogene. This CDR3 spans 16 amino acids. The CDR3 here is CASISNTALAKNIQYF. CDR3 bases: TGTGCCAGCATTTCAAACACCGCCCTAGCCAAAAACATTCAGTACTTC.

The CDR3 coding sequence is TGCAGCGGACTCCCTAGCACAGATACGCAGTATTTT. Translation: CSGLPSTDTQYF. This chain uses TRBV29-1 with TRBJ2-3, with no clear D. Germline CDR1 is SQVTM and CDR2 is ANQGSEA. This CDR3 has 12 residues. The V gene lost 7 bases and the J gene lost 0 bases, with 8 bases spanning the gap.

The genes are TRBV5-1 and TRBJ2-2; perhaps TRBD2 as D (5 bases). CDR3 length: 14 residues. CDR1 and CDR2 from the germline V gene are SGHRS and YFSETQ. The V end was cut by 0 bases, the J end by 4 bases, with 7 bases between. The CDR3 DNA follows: TGCGCCAGCAGCTTGGGGGCGGGCACCGGGGAGCTGTTTTTT. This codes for CASSLGAGTGELFF.